The entry below gives a single T cell receptor beta chain sequence along with its context. Antigen specificity is unknown. This record belongs to a study of read filtering for tumor transcriptome and immune sequencing. The overall study: The cohort had over 16 men and over eleven women aged about 45 to 80, mean about 72 years. After DNase treatment, RNA was made into whole-transcriptome libraries. IR-seq gave about 4.05 to 11 million TCR reads per sample; RNA-seq gave about 80 to 1,400. Study conclusions and caveats: Correlation between methods rose after single-read clonotypes were removed.

Trimming left V 6 bases short and J 3 bases short, with 7 bases between. This CDR3 region has 13 residues. Germline V gives CDR1 SGHRS, CDR2 YFSETQ. This library used about 360 ng RNA and molecular barcoded adaptors spanning alpha/delta and beta/gamma chains. TCRdb reprocessed the reads via MiXCR and lists one record per CDR3 protein. The sample gives approximately 65,000 distinct CDR3 sequences, 11% to 15% of which show up once; roughly 41% is in the top ten. The chain has TRBV5-1 and TRBJ2-6, with D unresolved. What was sequenced was a population of CD138-negative cells sorted from bone marrow. The receptor was isolated from a donor at least 40 years old with multiple myeloma. The CDR3 sequence: CASNSGGANVLTF. The DNA of the CDR3 is TGCGCCAGCAATTCCGGTGGGGCCAACGTCCTGACTTTC. The whole variable domain, filled in from reference TRBV5-1 and TRBJ2-6, reads KAGVTQTPRYLIKTRGQQVTLSCSPISGHRSVSWYQQTPGQGLQFLFEYFSETQRNKGNFPGRFSGRQFSNSRSEMNVSTLELGDSALYLCASNSGGANVLTFGAGSRLTVL.